These 5 T cell receptor beta chains were sequenced from one sample in a study of blood T cell repertoires in COVID-19. Profiling relied on immunoSEQ multiplex PCR, and the TCRdb table lists in-frame clones only, not all of them. The sample contains a few hundred thousand clones, less than 90% of which appear only once. Sequencing input: peripheral blood. The receptors here all came from a man younger than 45 with active or convalescent COVID-19.

The rearrangement joins TRBV10-3 to TRBJ2-2, with D tentatively TRBD2 (6 bases). Trimming took off 10 bases at V and 5 bases at J, with 26 bases between the two ends. The CDR3 has 17 residues. Germline loops: CDR1 ENHRY, CDR2 SYGVKD. In DNA, the CDR3 is TGTGCCACCGAGGGCCCGGGGGTTGGGGGAATGACCGGGGAGCTGTTTTTT. It encodes CATEGPGVGGMTGELFF.

V usage is TRBV28 and J usage is TRBJ1-5; D is unclear. Trimming took off 3 bases at V and 1 base at J, with 16 bases between the two ends. CDR1 and CDR2 from the germline V gene are MDHEN and SYDVKM. The CDR3 runs 17 residues. CDR3 sequence reads: CASSFDRPGVSNQPQHF. CDR3 bases: TGTGCCAGCAGTTTTGACCGCCCCGGGGTCAGCAATCAGCCCCAGCATTTT. The entire variable domain, with the rest obtained from reference TRBV28 and TRBJ1-5, is as follows: DVKVTQSSRYLVKRTGEKVFLECVQDMDHENMFWYRQDPGLGLRLIYFSYDVKMKEKGDIPEGYSVSREKKERFSLILESASTNQTSMYLCASSFDRPGVSNQPQHFGDGTRLSIL.

This chain uses TRBV3-1 (or the pseudogene TRBV3-2) with TRBJ1-2, with D perhaps TRBD1 (5 bases). The CDR3 is 16 amino acids. Trimming took 0 bases from V and 5 from J, leaving 16 bases between them. CDR1 and CDR2 from the germline V gene are LGHDT and YNNKEL (reference sequence). Written as DNA, the CDR3 is TGTGCCAGCAGCCAAGATGCTTTGCCAGGGAATTATGGCTACACCTTC. Its protein product is CASSQDALPGNYGYTF.

The V call is TRBV11-2, the J call TRBJ1-2; D remains unclear. V lost 6 bases, J lost 8 bases, and 10 bases lay in between. Germline CDR1 reads SGHAT; CDR2 reads FQNNGV. The CDR3 totals 11 residues. Here the CDR3 DNA reads TGTGCCAGCAGAGCCCGCGAGGGCTACACCTTC. Protein: CASRAREGYTF.

The rearrangement links TRBV7-2 to TRBJ2-3; TRBD2 might be the D (5 bases). The germline gives CDR1 SGHTA, CDR2 FQGNSA. The CDR3 extends over 13 amino acids. Trimming shortened V by 3 bases and J by 4 bases, and 8 bases separated the two germline ends. The CDR3 region has the DNA TGTGCCAGCAGCTTCCAGGAGGCAGATACGCAGTATTTT. Translated: CASSFQEADTQYF.